The 32 T cell receptor beta chains presented below share a single source sample, sequenced in a study of T cell responses to AZD1222 COVID-19 vaccine. Clones were read by immunoSEQ multiplex PCR, and TCRdb kept only the in-frame ones, dropping some. The profile shows 120,000 to 150,000 clones, roughly nine tenths of them singletons. Sequenced here: peripheral blood, sampled on day 0 of AZD1222 vaccination. Receptors were obtained from an adult in good health.

The chain uses TRBV24-1 and TRBJ2-1; D may be TRBD1 (6 bases). Deletions cut 5 bases from V and 5 bases from J, with 12 bases between. The germline V gene has CDR1 KGHDR and CDR2 SFDVKD. This CDR3 spans 14 amino acids. CDR3 coding DNA: TGTGCCACCAGTGGCCAGGGGCCGAACAATGAGCAGTTCTTC. Its protein is CATSGQGPNNEQFF.

The CDR3 is CASSPDRGGRPQHF. CDR3 bases: TGTGCCAGCAGTCCCGACAGGGGGGGTAGGCCCCAGCATTTT. The V call is TRBV6-5, the J call TRBJ1-5, with 9 positions matching TRBD1. From germline, CDR1 is MNHEY and CDR2 SVGAGI. Trimming removed 5 bases from V and 9 bases from J; junction bases left unmatched: 8. CDR3 length: 14 amino acids.

The V and J genes are TRBV15 and TRBJ1-3, with D perhaps TRBD1 (5 bases). Germline V gene sequence: CDR1 LNHNV, CDR2 YYDKDF (reference sequence). The CDR3 totals 15 residues. V was trimmed by 0 bases and J by 4 bases, leaving 10 bases between them. This CDR3 is CATSRDQGAGNTIYF. For the CDR3, the DNA is TGTGCCACCAGCAGAGACCAGGGTGCCGGAAACACCATATATTTT.

The chain is built from TRBV9 and TRBJ2-7; D is undetermined. Germline V gene sequence: CDR1 SGDLS, CDR2 YYNGEE. V was clipped by 0 bases and J by 6 bases, with 16 bases between them. The CDR3 loop spans 15 amino acids. The CDR3 sequence: CASSVVQDPTGEQYF. CDR3 nucleotides: TGTGCCAGCAGCGTAGTCCAGGACCCTACGGGCGAGCAGTACTTC.

This clone was seen a single time. The rearrangement uses TRBV7-2 and TRBJ2-3; no firm D call. CDR1 is SGHTA and CDR2 is FQGNSA in the germline V gene. Deletions cut 5 bases from V and 4 bases from J, with 10 bases between. The CDR3 loop spans 13 amino acids. CDR3 DNA sequence: TGTGCCAGCAGCCCCTCGTTCGCAGATACGCAGTATTTT. This codes for CASSPSFADTQYF. Filled out from reference TRBV7-2 and TRBJ2-3, the complete variable domain reads GAGVSQSPSNKVTEKGKDVELRCDPISGHTALYWYRQSLGQGLEFLIYFQGNSAPDKSGLPSDRFSAERTGGSVSTLTIQRTQQEDSAVYLCASSPSFADTQYFGPGTRLTVL.

The V gene is TRBV7-3, the J gene TRBJ2-1; TRBD2 matches 7 bases. The germline gives CDR1 SGHTA, CDR2 FQGTGA. This CDR3 contains 15 residues. With 1 base clipped from V and 4 bases from J, the junction kept 4 bases outside the gene matches. The CDR3 coding sequence is TGTGCCAGCAGCTTAAACGGCGGGAGTTACAATGAGCAGTTCTTC. Amino acid sequence: CASSLNGGSYNEQFF.

The chain employs TRBV27 and TRBJ1-5; D is uncertain. The V gene lost 3 bases and the J gene lost 0 bases, with 9 bases spanning the gap. In germline, CDR1 is MNHEY, CDR2 SMNVEV (reference sequence). The CDR3 length is 15 residues. The CDR3 loop is CASSFRQTSNQPQHF. The CDR3 DNA is TGTGCCAGCAGTTTTCGGCAGACTAGCAATCAGCCCCAGCATTTT.

The J gene is TRBJ2-7, the V gene TRBV12-3 or TRBV12-4; maybe TRBD2 (5 bases). The V end lost 3 bases, the J end lost 7 bases, and 13 bases lay between the germline ends. The CDR3 covers 13 residues. For the CDR3, the DNA is TGTGCCAGCAGTTTCGCCCTAGCTCGTGAGCAGTACTTC. Translating gives CASSFALAREQYF.

The V and J genes are TRBV24-1 and TRBJ2-1, with D hard to call. V dropped 2 bases and J dropped 15 bases, with 19 bases sitting between them. The V gene's germline CDR1 is KGHDR and CDR2 SFDVKD. The CDR3 spans 14 residues. The CDR3 sequence: CATSDYVSSAWRFF. CDR3 bases: TGTGCCACCAGTGATTACGTGTCGAGCGCGTGGCGGTTCTTC.

The gene calls are TRBV11-2 and TRBJ2-7, with D possibly being TRBD1 or TRBD2 (5 bases each). The CDR3 is 14 amino acids. In germline, CDR1 is SGHAT, CDR2 FQNNGV. V was shortened by 3 bases and J by 2 bases, with 11 bases between the two germline ends. The CDR3 DNA reads as TGTGCCAGCAGCTTCCCCAGGGACCCCTACGAGCAGTACTTC. Protein: CASSFPRDPYEQYF.

This chain uses TRBV6-5 with TRBJ2-5; perhaps TRBD1 as D (6 bases). This CDR3 has 15 amino acids. Trimming cost V 0 bases and J 2 bases, with 10 bases left between them. CDR1 and CDR2 (germline): MNHEY, SVGAGI. This CDR3 is CASSYSGTSQETQYF. Here the CDR3 DNA reads TGTGCCAGCAGTTACTCAGGGACATCTCAAGAGACCCAGTACTTC.

This chain uses TRBV11-3 with TRBJ1-1, with no clear D. Germline lookup yields CDR1 SGHNT and CDR2 YENEEA. This CDR3 is built from 16 residues. Trimming stripped 4 bases from V and 1 base from J, with 16 bases between. The CDR3: CASSSLRGEWNTEAFF. Written as DNA, the CDR3 is TGTGCCAGCAGCTCGCTTCGCGGGGAATGGAACACTGAAGCTTTCTTT.

CDR3 nucleotides: TGTGCCAGCAGTTCGCCGGGACAGGCCGATGGCTACACCTTC. Its protein is CASSSPGQADGYTF. The V call is TRBV27, the J call TRBJ1-2; 8 bases are shared with TRBD1. Germline V gene lookup returns CDR1 MNHEY and CDR2 SMNVEV (reference sequence). The CDR3 extends over 14 amino acids. After removal of 4 bases from V and 6 bases from J, the junction contained 7 bases not matched to a gene.

The J gene is TRBJ2-3, the V gene TRBV19; TRBD1 is a possible D gene (7 bases). The V end was cut by 6 bases, the J end by 0 bases, with 19 bases between. Germline V CDR1 and CDR2: LNHDA, SQIVND (reference sequence). The CDR3 loop spans 17 amino acids. The CDR3 sequence: CASSEINQGGSTDTQYF. For the CDR3, the DNA is TGTGCCAGTAGCGAGATAAATCAGGGGGGTAGCACAGATACGCAGTATTTT.

The chain uses TRBV5-1 and TRBJ1-1, with 10 bases lining up with TRBD1. Germline V gene lookup returns CDR1 SGHRS and CDR2 YFSETQ. The CDR3 consists of 17 residues. Trimming removed 4 bases from V and 4 bases from J; junction bases left unmatched: 13. The CDR3 DNA reads as TGCGCCAGCAGCCAATGGACAGGGGGAAGTCGCGGCACTGAAGCTTTCTTT. Amino acids: CASSQWTGGSRGTEAFF.

The chain couples TRBV11-2 to TRBJ1-3; D ambiguous. CDR1 is SGHAT, CDR2 FQNNGV, per germline. The CDR3 sequence is 13 residues long. Deletions cut 3 bases from V and 1 base from J, with 4 bases between. CDR3 region: CASSFSSGNTIYF. The DNA of the CDR3 is TGTGCCAGCAGCTTCTCTTCTGGAAACACCATATATTTT.

V is TRBV7-2 and J is TRBJ1-2, with a tentative D call TRBD1 (5 bases). From germline, CDR1 is SGHTA and CDR2 FQGNSA. V lost 5 bases to trimming and J lost 6 bases, with 10 bases between them. This CDR3 is built from 12 residues. CDR3 in amino acids: CASSLGGDGYTF. The CDR3 region has the DNA TGTGCCAGCAGCCTCGGGGGGGATGGCTACACCTTC.

J is TRBJ1-1 and V is TRBV11-2; D gene uncertain. The V end was cut by 2 bases, the J end by 1 base, with 2 bases between. The CDR3 consists of 12 residues. CDR1 is SGHAT and CDR2 is FQNNGV in the germline V gene. CDR3 protein: CASSLTNTEAFF. For the CDR3, the DNA is TGTGCCAGCAGCTTAACGAACACTGAAGCTTTCTTT.

This clone was seen a single time. V and J are TRBV6-5 and TRBJ2-5, with 15 positions matching TRBD2. CDR3 length equals 15 residues. V was clipped by 6 bases and J by 4 bases; unmatched bases: 3. Germline V CDR1 and CDR2: MNHEY, SVGAGI. The CDR3 DNA reads TGTGCCAGCAGAGGACTAGCGGGGGGGATAGAGACCCAGTACTTC. This gives the protein CASRGLAGGIETQYF.

The chain links TRBV4-1 to TRBJ2-1; D not resolved. The CDR3 has 14 amino acids. V was cut by 0 bases and J by 4 bases, with 7 bases left in between. Germline CDR1 reads MGHRA; CDR2 reads YSYEKL. The CDR3 region has the DNA TGCGCCAGCAGCCAAGATTTGGGTTACAATGAGCAGTTCTTC. Protein sequence: CASSQDLGYNEQFF.

This chain joins TRBV2 and TRBJ1-5; D unresolved. Germline V CDR1 and CDR2: SNHLY, FYNNEI. The ends were cut back, 8 bases at V and 0 bases at J, with 8 bases in the middle. This CDR3 has 13 amino acids. The CDR3 region has the DNA TGTGCCAGCGGGAGACTTAGCAATCAGCCCCAGCATTTT. This sequence encodes CASGRLSNQPQHF.

The chain is built from TRBV5-4 and TRBJ2-7, with unresolved D. The CDR3 has 14 residues. Germline V gene sequence: CDR1 SGHNT, CDR2 YYREEE (reference sequence). V was cut by 0 bases and J by 0 bases, with 7 bases left in between. CDR3 bases: TGTGCCAGCAGCTTGGGGGCAGGCTCCTACGAGCAGTACTTC. Translation gives CASSLGAGSYEQYF.

The gene calls are TRBV9 and TRBJ2-7; 9 nucleotides agree with TRBD1. The CDR3 runs 16 residues. Germline-derived CDR1 and CDR2 are SGDLS and YYNGEE. Trimming removed 3 bases from V and 5 bases from J; junction bases left unmatched: 12. DNA of the CDR3: TGTGCCAGCAGCGCTAAAGAACAGGGGGCGCGGCACGAGCAGTACTTC. It encodes CASSAKEQGARHEQYF. The whole variable domain, remainder taken from reference TRBV9 and TRBJ2-7, is DSGVTQTPKHLITATGQRVTLRCSPRSGDLSVYWYQQSLDQGLQFLIQYYNGEERAKGNILERFSAQQFPDLHSELNLSSLELGDSALYFCASSAKEQGARHEQYFGPGTRLTVT.

The V call is TRBV7-2, the J call TRBJ2-7; possibly TRBD1 for D (7 bases). Looked up from germline, CDR1 is SGHTA and CDR2 is FQGNSA. With 5 bases removed from V and 5 bases from J, the gap between germline ends came to 19 bases. The CDR3 is 15 residues long. Here the CDR3 DNA reads TGTGCCAGCAGCCCCTTGGGGAGGCAGGGGGACGAGCAGTACTTC. This sequence encodes CASSPLGRQGDEQYF.

The V and J genes are TRBV5-4 and TRBJ2-7; D perhaps matches TRBD1 (5 bases). Germline lookup yields CDR1 SGHNT and CDR2 YYREEE (reference sequence). The CDR3 consists of 13 residues. The V gene lost 4 bases and the J gene lost 3 bases, with 11 bases spanning the gap. DNA of the CDR3: TGTGCCAGCAGCCAAACAGGATACTACGAGCAGTACTTC. Protein sequence: CASSQTGYYEQYF.

In this sample, this clone turned up once. V gene TRBV12-3 or TRBV12-4 combines with J gene TRBJ2-3, with no clear D. This CDR3 has 12 residues. Trimming shortened V by 2 bases and J by 6 bases, and 6 bases separated the two germline ends. The chain's CDR3 is CASSLYSDTQYF. Here the CDR3 DNA reads TGTGCCAGCAGTTTATATTCTGATACGCAGTATTTT.

V gene TRBV15 combines with J gene TRBJ1-1; no clear D gene. Deletions cut 2 bases from V and 0 bases from J, with 4 bases between. Germline CDR1 and CDR2: LNHNV and YYDKDF (reference sequence). The CDR3 has 13 amino acids. The DNA for the CDR3 is TGTGCCACCAGCAGATCATTGAACACTGAAGCTTTCTTT. This gives the protein CATSRSLNTEAFF.

The genes are TRBV15 and TRBJ1-5; unclear D gene. Trimming shortened V by 5 bases and J by 2 bases, and 16 bases separated the two germline ends. Germline CDR1 LNHNV, CDR2 YYDKDF (reference sequence). The CDR3 spans 16 residues. CDR3: CATSPGPVMGNQPQHF. DNA for the CDR3: TGTGCCACCAGCCCGGGCCCCGTTATGGGCAATCAGCCCCAGCATTTT.

J is TRBJ1-4 and V is TRBV6-6; D uncertain. This CDR3 comprises 15 residues. The ends were cut back, 4 bases at V and 3 bases at J, with 12 bases in the middle. The V gene's germline CDR1 is MNHNY and CDR2 SVGAGI (reference sequence). The CDR3 here is CASSLPLSSNEKLFF. Here the CDR3 DNA reads TGTGCCAGCAGTTTACCTCTTTCCTCTAATGAAAAACTGTTTTTT.

The chain joins TRBV28 to TRBJ2-3; D is tentatively TRBD1 or TRBD2 (5 bases each). This CDR3 comprises 17 residues. Germline V lookup: CDR1 MDHEN, CDR2 SYDVKM. V was clipped by 6 bases and J by 5 bases, with 24 bases between them. This CDR3 reads CASSNPPYDRDVDTQYF. The CDR3 DNA is TGTGCCAGCAGCAACCCCCCGTACGATAGGGACGTAGATACGCAGTATTTT.

The chain has TRBV13 and TRBJ2-1; D is possibly TRBD2 (6 bases). Germline CDR1 PRHDT, CDR2 FYEKMQ (reference sequence). V lost 5 bases to trimming and J lost 1 base, with 18 bases between them. CDR3 length: 17 residues. CDR3 nucleotide sequence: TGTGCCAGCAGCCCCCGACTTGGCGGGGTATCCTACAATGAGCAGTTCTTC. This encodes CASSPRLGGVSYNEQFF.

The chain carries TRBV19 and TRBJ2-1; TRBD2 matches 9 bases. The CDR3 is made up of 15 amino acids. Germline CDR1 and CDR2: LNHDA and SQIVND (reference sequence). Unmatched junction bases numbered 7, after V lost 4 bases and J lost 6 bases. The CDR3 region is CASSNGGGRANEQFF. The DNA for the CDR3 is TGTGCCAGTAGTAATGGTGGCGGGAGGGCCAATGAGCAGTTCTTC.